The rows below give T cell receptor beta chains drawn from one sample of a study of T cells in Graves' hyperthyroidism and ophthalmopathy. Each CDR3 protein is one row after TCRdb ran MiXCR on the multiplex PCR reads. The profile covers about 840,000 distinct CDR3 sequences, with 38% appearing a single time and about 9% taken by the ten largest. Sample: blood. These receptors were collected from a man between 18 and 29 years old with Graves' hyperthyroidism. Each CDR3 is given with its conserved first and last residue. The D gene is left open where the match is weak. Expanded clones are given a class, and other clones once, few, many or no size at all.

d_call,j_call,clone_size,v_call,cdr3_aa,cdr3_nt
NA,TRBJ2-7,few,TRBV7-9,CASSLVQGEQYF,TGTGCCAGCAGCTTAGTACAGGGCGAGCAGTACTTC
TRBD1,TRBJ2-6,NA,TRBV7-3,CASSFNRQGSSGANVLTF,TGTGCCAGCAGCTTCAACCGACAGGGGAGCTCTGGGGCCAACGTCCTGACTTTC
TRBD1,TRBJ1-2,many,TRBV10-3,CAISGQGAGYTF,TGTGCCATCAGCGGACAGGGAGCTGGCTACACCTTC
NA,TRBJ2-7,few,TRBV14,CASSFSGIGYEQYF,TGTGCCAGCAGTTTTTCGGGGATAGGCTACGAGCAGTACTTC
NA,TRBJ1-3,NA,TRBV29-1,CSAGQSSGNTIYF,TGCAGCGCTGGACAGTCCTCTGGAAACACCATATATTTT
NA,TRBJ1-4,few,TRBV9,CASSGRSLENEKLFF,TGTGCCAGCTCAGGCCGTTCCCTGGAGAATGAAAAACTGTTTTTT
NA,TRBJ2-2,NA,TRBV19,CATRNRGNTGELFF,TGTGCCACCAGGAATCGGGGGAACACCGGGGAGCTGTTTTTT
NA,TRBJ1-5,NA,TRBV6-2/TRBV6-3,CASSHAWVGNQPQHF,TGTGCCAGCAGCCACGCGTGGGTTGGGAATCAGCCCCAGCATTTT
TRBD1,TRBJ2-7,many,TRBV2,CASSALGQGLGEQYF,TGTGCCAGCAGCGCACTAGGACAGGGGTTAGGCGAGCAGTACTTC
TRBD2,TRBJ2-5,few,TRBV25-1,CASSLAGGKTQYF,TGTGCCAGCAGTCTAGCGGGCGGAAAGACCCAGTACTTC
TRBD2,TRBJ2-7,many,TRBV5-1,CASSFSGREHEQYF,TGCGCCAGCAGCTTTAGCGGGAGAGAGCACGAGCAGTACTTC
NA,TRBJ1-1,many,TRBV9,CASSVVPGSEAFF,TGTGCCAGCAGCGTAGTCCCAGGGTCTGAAGCTTTCTTT
TRBD2,TRBJ2-5,NA,TRBV12-3/TRBV12-4,CASSTGGVRETQYF,TGTGCCAGCAGTACCGGGGGGGTCCGAGAGACCCAGTACTTC
NA,TRBJ2-5,NA,TRBV6-1,CASSQNPEETQYF,TGTGCCAGCAGCCAAAATCCCGAAGAGACCCAGTACTTC
TRBD2,TRBJ2-5,few,TRBV5-1,CASSLGTSGSRETQYF,TGCGCCAGCAGCTTGGGGACTAGCGGGAGTAGAGAGACCCAGTACTTC
NA,TRBJ1-3,NA,TRBV29-1,CSAGGNAGNTIYF,TGCAGCGCCGGAGGGAACGCTGGAAACACCATATATTTT
TRBD1,TRBJ1-4,NA,TRBV7-9,CASSHGVGQGDEKLFF,TGTGCCAGCAGCCACGGAGTTGGACAGGGGGATGAAAAACTGTTTTTT
NA,TRBJ1-2,NA,TRBV19,CASSQQDGGYTF,TGTGCCAGTAGTCAACAGGACGGTGGCTACACCTTC
NA,TRBJ2-5,NA,TRBV9,CASSGESVETQYF,TGTGCCAGCAGTGGGGAGTCGGTAGAGACCCAGTACTTC
NA,TRBJ1-1,NA,TRBV7-2,CASSLGRGGFTEAFF,TGTGCCAGCAGCTTAGGAAGGGGTGGTTTTACTGAAGCTTTCTTT
NA,TRBJ1-4,few,TRBV12-3/TRBV12-4,CASSPDDEKLFF,TGTGCCAGCAGCCCAGATGACGAAAAACTGTTTTTT
TRBD2,TRBJ2-5,many,TRBV12-3/TRBV12-4,CASSLAGGVETQYF,TGTGCCAGCAGTTTAGCGGGAGGGGTTGAGACCCAGTACTTC
TRBD1,TRBJ1-5,few,TRBV5-6,CASSSTTGHQPQHF,TGTGCCAGCAGCTCCACGACAGGGCATCAGCCCCAGCATTTT
NA,TRBJ1-1,few,TRBV6-6,CASSPIRGGTEAFF,TGTGCCAGCAGTCCCATACGCGGGGGCACTGAAGCTTTCTTT
NA,TRBJ1-3,many,TRBV9,CASSVDARTIYF,TGTGCCAGCAGCGTAGACGCCAGAACCATATATTTT
NA,TRBJ2-7,NA,TRBV2,CASSQETPSYEQYF,TGTGCCAGCAGCCAAGAAACGCCCTCCTACGAGCAGTACTTC
NA,TRBJ2-7,few,TRBV5-1,CASSPGTSLPYEQYF,TGCGCCAGCAGCCCTGGAACTAGCCTGCCCTACGAGCAGTACTTC
TRBD1,TRBJ1-3,few,TRBV7-2,CASTLGQSSGNTIYF,TGTGCCAGCACCCTGGGACAGAGCTCTGGAAACACCATATATTTT
NA,TRBJ1-3,NA,TRBV6-1,CASRPGVSGNTIYF,TGTGCCAGCAGGCCAGGGGTGTCTGGAAACACCATATATTTT
NA,TRBJ1-4,NA,TRBV15,CATSSGRDRKLFF,TGTGCCACCAGCAGTGGCAGGGATAGAAAACTGTTTTTT
TRBD1,TRBJ2-7,NA,TRBV2,CASRGDRGQYF,TGTGCCAGCAGAGGGGACAGGGGGCAGTACTTC
TRBD1,TRBJ1-1,few,TRBV5-1,CASSSNSGGGANTEAFF,TGCGCCAGCAGCTCCAACTCAGGGGGAGGTGCGAACACTGAAGCTTTCTTT
TRBD2,TRBJ2-5,few,TRBV5-6,CASSISGSSNRETQYF,TGTGCCAGCAGCATTAGCGGGAGTTCAAATCGAGAGACCCAGTACTTC
NA,TRBJ2-7,NA,TRBV3-1,CASSQVSAGTYEQYF,TGTGCCAGCAGCCAAGTCTCGGCGGGTACCTACGAGCAGTACTTC
TRBD1,TRBJ1-4,few,TRBV7-9,CASSLAQGADEKLFF,TGTGCCAGCAGCTTAGCGCAGGGGGCGGATGAAAAACTGTTTTTT
TRBD1,TRBJ1-4,NA,TRBV10-3,CAISDRDRGEKLFF,TGTGCCATCAGTGACCGGGACAGGGGAGAAAAACTGTTTTTT
NA,TRBJ1-1,NA,TRBV9,CASSQEEGDTGTEAFF,TGCGCCAGCAGCCAAGAGGAAGGTGATACCGGCACTGAAGCTTTCTTT
NA,TRBJ2-5,few,TRBV7-8,CASSHDGGVDQETQYF,TGCGCCAGCAGCCACGACGGCGGGGTCGACCAAGAGACCCAGTACTTC
TRBD1,TRBJ1-5,NA,TRBV4-1,CASSQEGRGPSWQPQHF,TGCGCCAGCAGCCAAGAGGGCAGGGGGCCAAGTTGGCAGCCCCAGCATTTT
NA,TRBJ2-7,once,TRBV29-1,CSKDRYYEQYF,TGCAGCAAAGACAGGTACTACGAGCAGTACTTC
NA,TRBJ1-2,many,TRBV6-5,CASSQAVPTGGYTF,TGTGCCAGCAGCCAAGCAGTACCGACAGGAGGCTACACCTTC
TRBD1,TRBJ1-1,many,TRBV9,CASSPLRDRAEAFF,TGTGCCAGCAGCCCCCTCCGGGACAGGGCTGAAGCTTTCTTT
NA,TRBJ2-5,NA,TRBV7-9,CASSWESQETQYF,TGTGCCAGCAGCTGGGAATCCCAAGAGACCCAGTACTTC
NA,TRBJ1-1,few,TRBV12-3/TRBV12-4,CASSPGGRGEAFF,TGTGCCAGCAGTCCCGGGGGGAGGGGTGAAGCTTTCTTT
NA,TRBJ2-5,NA,TRBV20-1,CSARLTAQETQYF,TGCAGTGCTAGGTTGACAGCTCAAGAGACCCAGTACTTC
NA,TRBJ2-5,NA,TRBV29-1,CSVGVEAFQETQYF,TGCAGCGTGGGGGTTGAAGCTTTCCAAGAGACCCAGTACTTC
TRBD1,TRBJ2-5,NA,TRBV11-1,CASSLAEETGNQETQYF,TGTGCCAGCAGCTTAGCGGAGGAGACAGGGAACCAAGAGACCCAGTACTTC
TRBD2,TRBJ2-5,NA,TRBV2,CASSVEELAGANTYQETQYF,TGTGCCAGCAGTGTAGAAGAACTAGCGGGGGCGAATACGTACCAAGAGACCCAGTACTTC
NA,TRBJ1-5,NA,TRBV4-1,CASSPYRTDPGNQPQHF,TGCGCCAGCAGCCCATACAGGACAGATCCTGGCAATCAGCCCCAGCATTTT
NA,TRBJ2-5,few,TRBV7-7,CASSWGLPTGIRQETQYF,TGTGCTAGCAGCTGGGGGTTACCTACAGGGATTCGCCAAGAGACCCAGTACTTC